These 11 T cell receptor beta chains were sequenced from one sample in a study of blood T cells in healthy people across ages. Together with a sample-barcoded 5' primer, a J-beta primer mix was included in a second PCR lasting roughly 6 to 12 cycles. Each CDR3 protein gets one entry after TCRdb re-called the 5' RACE reads with MiXCR. Of over 700,000 distinct CDR3 sequences in the sample, roughly 25% were seen once. The same sample was also studied in work on T cells of mothers and their children.

Material for sequencing was blood. These TCRs come from a boy younger than 18 in good health.

This clonotype showed up just a few times. The CDR3 reads CASSRQGTFYEQYF. The CDR3 nucleotides are TGTGCCAGCAGTCGACAGGGGACTTTCTACGAGCAGTACTTC. The chain uses TRBV6-6 and TRBJ2-1; TRBD1 aligns across 8 bases. The J call may not be correct, given that the DNA end is closer to TRBJ2-7. Germline lookup yields CDR1 MNHNY and CDR2 SVGAGI (reference sequence). CDR3 length: 14 amino acids.

This chain uses TRBV29-1 with TRBJ1-2; TRBD1 might be the D (6 bases). The CDR3 is 12 residues long. CDR1 SQVTM and CDR2 ANQGSEA come from the germline V gene. Trimming cost V 7 bases and J 6 bases, with 15 bases left between them. The CDR3 loop reads CSADVRGHGYTF. The CDR3 region has the DNA TGCAGCGCTGACGTCAGGGGCCATGGCTACACCTTC.

This clonotype was observed a few times. V usage is TRBV24-1 and J usage is TRBJ2-5, with D unclear. The end of the DNA aligns better with TRBJ2-7, so the J call may be wrong. From germline, CDR1 is KGHDR and CDR2 SFDVKD. CDR3 size: 14 residues. CDR3 nucleotides: TGTGCCACCAGCGCAACCGGGCTCCCCTACGAGCAGTACTTC. This encodes CATSATGLPYEQYF.

J is TRBJ1-5 and V is TRBV27; D gene uncertain. Germline loops: CDR1 MNHEY, CDR2 SMNVEV (reference sequence). V was trimmed by 4 bases and J by 4 bases, leaving 8 bases between them. This CDR3 contains 13 residues. The CDR3 protein is CASSSMWNQPQHF. The CDR3 DNA follows: TGTGCCAGCAGTTCCATGTGGAATCAGCCCCAGCATTTT.

This clonotype was seen a few times. V usage is TRBV12-3 or TRBV12-4 and J usage is TRBJ1-6; a possible D gene is TRBD1 (6 bases). This CDR3 is built from 15 residues. Trimming cost V 5 bases and J 8 bases, with 16 bases left between them. CDR3 DNA sequence: TGTGCCAGCAGTCCTACAGGGTTATGGGATTCACCCCTCCACTTT. It is translated as CASSPTGLWDSPLHF.

This sequence joins TRBV10-3 and TRBJ2-5, with D perhaps TRBD1 or TRBD2 (6 bases each). The DNA matches TRBJ2-7 better at its end, which makes the J call doubtful. In germline, CDR1 is ENHRY, CDR2 SYGVKD. The CDR3 totals 15 residues. This CDR3 is CAITMGGTPPYEQYF. For the CDR3, the DNA is TGTGCCATCACGATGGGCGGGACACCTCCCTACGAGCAGTACTTC.

This clonotype was counted ten times or more. The chain carries TRBV15 and TRBJ2-5; D not resolved. The V gene's germline CDR1 is LNHNV and CDR2 YYDKDF (reference sequence). Deletions cut 0 bases from V and 3 bases from J, with 2 bases between. The CDR3 loop spans 12 amino acids. The CDR3 DNA sequence: TGTGCCACCAGCAGAGAGGAAGAGACCCAGTACTTC. It encodes CATSREEETQYF.

This clonotype has just a few counts. The chain joins TRBV19 to TRBJ1-1; D call uncertain. The CDR3 loop spans 13 amino acids. Trimming took 5 bases from V and 6 from J, leaving 13 bases between them. From germline, CDR1 is LNHDA and CDR2 SQIVND (reference sequence). In nucleotides, the CDR3 is TGTGCCAGTAGTTTCCCGGACGTAGCTGAAGCTTTCTTT. Protein: CASSFPDVAEAFF.

V and J are TRBV16 and TRBJ1-1; TRBD1 might be the D (5 bases). The V and J ends lost 0 bases and 4 bases respectively, with 6 bases between them. In germline, CDR1 is KGHSY, CDR2 FQNENV. CDR3 size: 13 residues. In DNA form, the CDR3 reads TGTGCCAGCAGCCAATCCAGGGCCACTGAAGCTTTCTTT. This gives the protein CASSQSRATEAFF.

This clonotype was found a few times. The rearrangement joins TRBV21-1 to TRBJ1-5. TRBV21-1 is labeled a pseudogene. The CDR3 totals 15 residues. The CDR3 DNA sequence: TGTGCCAGCAGCAACAGACCCCTCCGCAATCAGCCCCAGCATTTT. It yields the protein CASSNRPLRNQPQHF.

This clonotype appeared a few times. This rearrangement joins TRBV5-1 to TRBJ2-1; the match to TRBD1 covers 10 bases. The germline V gene has CDR1 SGHRS and CDR2 YFSETQ. The CDR3 runs to 14 residues. Trimming took 2 bases from V and 10 from J; bases not matched to a gene: 6. CDR3: CASSLTGQGGEQFF. The CDR3 nucleotides are TGCGCCAGCAGCTTAACTGGACAGGGGGGCGAGCAGTTCTTC. Using reference TRBV5-1 and TRBJ2-1 for the parts outside the CDR3, the full variable domain is KAGVTQTPRYLIKTRGQQVTLSCSPISGHRSVSWYQQTPGQGLQFLFEYFSETQRNKGNFPGRFSGRQFSNSRSEMNVSTLELGDSALYLCASSLTGQGGEQFFGPGTRLTVL.